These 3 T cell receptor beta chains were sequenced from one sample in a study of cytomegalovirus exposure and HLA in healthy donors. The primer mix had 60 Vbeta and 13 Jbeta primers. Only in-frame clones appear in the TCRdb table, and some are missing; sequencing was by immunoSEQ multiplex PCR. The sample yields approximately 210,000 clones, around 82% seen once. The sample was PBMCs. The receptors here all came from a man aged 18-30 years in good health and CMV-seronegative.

CDR3 in amino acids: CASSQSRGPKGGANVLTF. For the CDR3, the DNA is TGCGCCAGCAGTCAATCACGCGGGCCAAAGGGAGGGGCCAACGTCCTGACTTTC. The chain employs TRBV23-1 and TRBJ2-6, with D possibly matching TRBD2 (5 bases). TRBV23-1 has ORF status, its function being uncertain. CDR3 length: 18 residues. The ends were cut back, 0 bases at V and 4 bases at J, with 16 bases in the middle.

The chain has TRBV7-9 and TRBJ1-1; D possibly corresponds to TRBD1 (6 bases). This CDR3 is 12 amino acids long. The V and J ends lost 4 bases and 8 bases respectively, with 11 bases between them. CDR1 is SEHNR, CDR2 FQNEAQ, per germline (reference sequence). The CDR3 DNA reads TGTGCCAGCAGCTACTACAGGGAGGAAGCTTTCTTT. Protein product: CASSYYREEAFF.

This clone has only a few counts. In nucleotides, the CDR3 is TGTGCCAGTAGTATTCTGCAGAACTCTGGGGCCAACGTCCTGACTTTC. This translates into CASSILQNSGANVLTF. The chain couples TRBV19 to TRBJ2-6; D unclear. V lost 3 bases to trimming and J lost 0 bases, with 9 bases between them. The CDR3 runs 16 residues. The germline V gene has CDR1 LNHDA and CDR2 SQIVND (reference sequence).